A single T cell receptor beta chain is shown here with its context. Antigen specificity is unknown. The source of the sample is a study of CD8+ T cells in alopecia areata. As for the study in general: Treated patients took oral tofacitinib at 5 to 10 mg twice daily. Points from the study as a whole: For patients receiving tofacitinib, scalp clonality and expanded CD8+ clones among the top 100 significantly decreased.

The treatment denotes: oral pan-JAK inhibitor, 5-10 mg twice daily. Germline CDR1 SNHLY, CDR2 FYNNEI. The V and J ends lost 1 base and 2 bases respectively, with 12 bases between them. The CDR3 has 15 amino acids. After isolation, RNA underwent reverse transcription to generate cDNA as the sequencing template. Some clones are missing from TCRdb's copy, which holds only in-frame ones; the method was immunoSEQ multiplex PCR. The sample consists of some 180,000 clones, roughly 53% of them appearing once. The receptor was derived from a human donor with alopecia areata. V usage is TRBV2 and J usage is TRBJ2-7; possible D gene TRBD1, 5 bases. The sample in question was CD8+ T cells sorted from blood, obtained at week 24, from a patient treated with tofacitinib. The CDR3 coding sequence is TGTGCCAGCAGTGAAGGGGTAGGGGTCACCTACGAGCAGTACTTC. It codes for CASSEGVGVTYEQYF.